Sequencing of this T cell receptor (beta chain) was carried out in a study of response to subunit inactivated influenza vaccine. General study findings and limits: Only a handful of new T cells, the authors suggested, are recruited with each seasonal influenza vaccination.

Each CDR3 protein gets one entry after TCRdb re-called the RT-PCR reads with MiXCR. The table lists about 500,000 distinct CDR3 sequences, approximately 7.3% of them singletons. This clonotype was seen many times. The antigen remains unidentified. Material: PBMCs from blood, obtained less than 30 months after vaccination. This receptor was obtained from a man aged 45-69 years who received an inactivated influenza vaccine.

In DNA, the CDR3 is TGTGCCACCAGCACCTTCCTTAAGGACAGAAAAGAGCAGTTCTTC. It specifies CATSTFLKDRKEQFF. This rearrangement joins TRBV15 to TRBJ2-1; D is possibly TRBD1 (6 bases). The V end was cut by 4 bases, the J end by 10 bases, with 20 bases between. CDR3 length equals 15 residues. Per the germline V gene, CDR1 is LNHNV and CDR2 is YYDKDF (reference sequence).